A single sample is the source of the 11 T cell receptor beta chains below, sequenced in a study of T cells in Graves' hyperthyroidism and ophthalmopathy. Regions amplified from RNA transcripts were the TCR beta CDR3 regions. The primer set for the first-round RT-PCR of the TCR CDR3 was HTBI. TCRdb called the multiplex PCR reads again in MiXCR, with one record for every CDR3 protein. The sample yields about 600,000 distinct CDR3 sequences, 14% seen once. The sequencing input was blood. The origin of the receptors is a woman aged 18-29 years with Graves' ophthalmopathy.

This clonotype was detected ten times or more. This chain connects TRBV20-1 to TRBJ2-2; D is ambiguous. The CDR3 contains 14 residues. Per germline, CDR1 DFQATT and CDR2 SNEGSKA (reference sequence). Deletions cut 5 bases from V and 3 bases from J, with 13 bases between. CDR3 DNA sequence: TGCAGTGCTCTACCCCCGGTCTACACCGGGGAGCTGTTTTTT. It is translated as CSALPPVYTGELFF.

This clonotype was detected ten times or more. The rearrangement links TRBV12-3 or TRBV12-4 to TRBJ2-5; no reliable D call. The CDR3 spans 13 residues. The germline V and J ends were trimmed by 4 bases and 12 bases, with 18 bases remaining between them. As DNA, the CDR3 is TGTGCCAGCAGTTCCTCCGTACGACTCCCGGAGTACTTC. Its protein is CASSSSVRLPEYF.

In this sample, this clonotype turned up many times. The V gene is TRBV29-1, the J gene TRBJ1-1, with 8 positions matching TRBD1. Germline CDR1 SQVTM, CDR2 ANQGSEA. Unmatched junction bases numbered 6, after V lost 3 bases and J lost 0 bases. The CDR3 is 15 amino acids. The CDR3 sequence: CSVDRGLVLNTEAFF. Here the CDR3 DNA reads TGCAGCGTTGACAGGGGGCTCGTTTTGAACACTGAAGCTTTCTTT.

The rearrangement uses TRBV4-2 and TRBJ2-3; 8 nucleotides align to TRBD2. The germline gives CDR1 LGHNA, CDR2 YNFKEQ. With V trimmed by 1 base and J by 4 bases, 10 bases remained unmatched. The CDR3 runs 17 residues. The CDR3 sequence is CASSQGGSGSVADTQYF. The CDR3, as DNA: TGTGCCAGCAGCCAAGGAGGGAGCGGGAGTGTCGCAGATACGCAGTATTTT.

This clonotype has a count of ten or more. The chain combines TRBV6-5 with TRBJ2-7; D ambiguous. Germline V CDR1 and CDR2: MNHEY, SVGAGI. Trimming left V 3 bases short and J 0 bases short, with 9 bases between. The CDR3 is made up of 14 amino acids. The CDR3 spells CASSYEASSYEQYF. Here the CDR3 DNA reads TGTGCCAGCAGTTATGAGGCCAGCTCCTACGAGCAGTACTTC.

The rearrangement links TRBV11-3 to TRBJ1-2; D unclear. Deletions cut 4 bases from V and 7 bases from J, with 22 bases between. Germline CDR1 reads SGHNT; CDR2 reads YENEEA. CDR3 size: 16 residues. CDR3 residues: CASSSPPGSNVGGYTF. Here the CDR3 DNA reads TGTGCCAGCAGCTCACCCCCCGGGTCCAATGTAGGTGGCTACACCTTC. Supplemented by reference TRBV11-3 and TRBJ1-2, the full variable domain reads EAGVVQSPRYKIIEKKQPVAFWCNPISGHNTLYWYLQNLGQGPELLIRYENEEAVDDSQLPKDRFSAERLKGVDSTLKIQPAELGDSAVYLCASSSPPGSNVGGYTFGSGTRLTVV.

Note on this clonotype: It may be a read error: a sequence one base away is much more abundant. The chain joins TRBV11-2 to TRBJ2-6, with a possible D match to TRBD1 (5 bases). The CDR3 length is 16 residues. The germline V gene encodes CDR1 SGHAT and CDR2 FQNNGV. Written as DNA, the CDR3 is TGTGCCAGCAGCTTAGATATCAGGGCTGGGCCCAACGTCCTGACTTTC. Translation gives CASSLDIRAGPNVLTF.

This chain joins TRBV13 and TRBJ2-1; no clear D gene. Trimming took 5 bases from V and 0 from J, leaving 14 bases between them. CDR3 length: 16 amino acids. Germline CDR1 PRHDT, CDR2 FYEKMQ (reference sequence). In DNA form, the CDR3 reads TGTGCCAGCAGCCCAGACCCCTCCCCCTCCTACAATGAGCAGTTCTTC. It codes for CASSPDPSPSYNEQFF.

This clonotype has ten or more counts. The J gene is TRBJ2-7, the V gene TRBV27; 8 bases line up with TRBD1. CDR3 length: 15 residues. Trimming at V came to 7 bases and at J to 1 base, leaving 9 bases not matched to a gene. Germline V gives CDR1 MNHEY, CDR2 SMNVEV (reference sequence). CDR3: CASKTARGLSYEQYF. In nucleotides, the CDR3 is TGTGCCAGCAAAACAGCCAGGGGGCTTTCCTACGAGCAGTACTTC.

In its sample, this clonotype was seen many times. V and J are TRBV27 and TRBJ2-5; 8 nucleotides line up with TRBD2. Germline V gene sequence: CDR1 MNHEY, CDR2 SMNVEV (reference sequence). J lost 5 bases, V lost 3 bases, and 8 bases had no gene match. This CDR3 is 15 amino acids long. CDR3 in amino acids: CASSFSVAGRETQYF. The CDR3 bases are TGTGCCAGCAGTTTCTCGGTAGCGGGGAGGGAGACCCAGTACTTC.

The chain joins TRBV4-1 to TRBJ1-4; D is uncertain. Looked up from germline, CDR1 is MGHRA and CDR2 is YSYEKL. Deletions cut 4 bases from V and 3 bases from J, with 12 bases between. The CDR3 extends over 15 amino acids. Here the CDR3 reads CASSPWSQANEKLFF. As DNA, the CDR3 is TGCGCCAGCAGCCCGTGGAGTCAAGCTAATGAAAAACTGTTTTTT.